These T cell receptor beta chains were read from a single sample in a study of OX40 agonist ivuxolimab in advanced cancers. Assay: immunoSEQ multiplex PCR; the TCRdb copy retains only in-frame clones and omits some. In the table there are roughly 60,000 clones, about nine tenths of which are singletons. The starting material was CD4+ or CD8+ T cells sorted from blood, obtained in a trial of the OX40 agonist ivuxolimab. Source of these receptors: an adult with an advanced solid tumor such as melanoma, head and neck, liver or kidney cancer. Each CDR3 is given with its conserved first and last residue. The order of the fields is D gene, clone size, J gene, V gene, CDR3 length, CDR3 DNA, CDR3 protein. The D gene is left open where the match is weak. Clone size appears in some rows only: once, few, many, or a class for an expanded clone.

TRBD2 . TRBJ2-1 TRBV25-1 15 TGTGCCAGCAGTCTTGCGGGAGGGCCCTACAATGAGCAGTTCTTC CASSLAGGPYNEQFF
. . TRBJ1-2 TRBV28 14 TGTGCCAGCAGTTTCACTGGGCAGACCCCCGGCTACACCTTC CASSFTGQTPGYTF
. . TRBJ2-1 TRBV2 16 TGTGCCAGCAGTGAGGCGCGACAGGGGAGGGTCAATGAGCAGTTCTTC CASSEARQGRVNEQFF
. . TRBJ2-3 TRBV5-1 13 TGCGCCAGCAGCCCCCTAGGGGCAGATACGCAGTATTTT CASSPLGADTQYF
TRBD1 . TRBJ2-7 TRBV28 14 TGTGCCAGCAGTTCCCCGGGACAGACGTACGAGCAGTACTTC CASSSPGQTYEQYF
. . TRBJ2-7 TRBV29-1 13 TGCAGCGTCCGGACCGCAAGCTCCTACGAGCAGTACTTC CSVRTASSYEQYF
. few TRBJ2-7 TRBV7-9 15 TGTGCCAGCAGCCGCCCTGGGGCAGGCTCCTACGAGCAGTACTTC CASSRPGAGSYEQYF
. . TRBJ1-4 TRBV7-2 17 TGTGCCAGCAGCTTAGGTGGCAGGGGTTCTGGTGCTGAAAAACTGTTTTTT CASSLGGRGSGAEKLFF
. . TRBJ1-5 TRBV7-9 13 TGTGCCAGCAGCCTTTTCCCCAATCAGCCCCAGCATTTT CASSLFPNQPQHF
. . TRBJ2-4 TRBV18 15 TGTGCCAGCTCACTCGAGGCCCACGGGGGAAACATTCAGTACTTC CASSLEAHGGNIQYF
. . TRBJ2-3 TRBV10-1 12 TGCGCCAGCAGTGCGAACACAGATACGCAGTATTTT CASSANTDTQYF
. once TRBJ2-2 TRBV10-3 15 TGTGCCATCAGTGTAGCACAGGGCAACACCGGGGAGCTGTTTTTT CAISVAQGNTGELFF
. . TRBJ1-1 TRBV6-1 15 TGTGCCAGCAGTGATGAGGGGGAGGAGAACACTGAAGCTTTCTTT CASSDEGEENTEAFF
. once TRBJ2-5 TRBV27 11 TGTGCCAGCAGTTGGGGCGAGACCCAGTACTTC CASSWGETQYF
TRBD2 . TRBJ2-5 TRBV5-1 19 TGCGCCAGCAGCCCCGGACTAGCGGGAGGGCCAGGGAGGGGTGAGACCCAGTACTTC CASSPGLAGGPGRGETQYF
. . TRBJ2-1 TRBV29-1 11 TGCAGCGTTGAAGTTGTCGATGAGCAGTTCTTC CSVEVVDEQFF